This T cell receptor (beta chain) was identified during a study of shared clonotypes between healthy human individuals. This clone has just one count. Its antigen is as yet unknown. CDR1 MNHNS and CDR2 SASEGT come from the germline V gene. This CDR3 is built from 14 residues. V was clipped by 8 bases and J by 0 bases, with 13 bases between them. Original handling: ImmunoSEQ output lacked quality scores and full-length reads, limiting matched filtering. Produced via immunoSEQ multiplex PCR; TCRdb's table is partial and in-frame only. D and trimming were read from the DNA, whereas the V and J calls and clone size are those reported in that table. The data contain approximately 470,000 clones, about 72% of them singletons. Study results and limitations: Sampling used blood alone; tissue repertoires probably differ.

The source is a woman aged 40 to 50 in good health. Some clones in this sample may be carry-over from other donors' samples. This sequence joins TRBV6-1 and TRBJ1-1, with D possibly matching TRBD1 (5 bases). The sample taken for sequencing was PBMCs. CDR3 region: CASDRRGLNTEAFF. The CDR3, as DNA: TGTGCCAGCGACCGGAGGGGTCTGAACACTGAAGCTTTCTTT.